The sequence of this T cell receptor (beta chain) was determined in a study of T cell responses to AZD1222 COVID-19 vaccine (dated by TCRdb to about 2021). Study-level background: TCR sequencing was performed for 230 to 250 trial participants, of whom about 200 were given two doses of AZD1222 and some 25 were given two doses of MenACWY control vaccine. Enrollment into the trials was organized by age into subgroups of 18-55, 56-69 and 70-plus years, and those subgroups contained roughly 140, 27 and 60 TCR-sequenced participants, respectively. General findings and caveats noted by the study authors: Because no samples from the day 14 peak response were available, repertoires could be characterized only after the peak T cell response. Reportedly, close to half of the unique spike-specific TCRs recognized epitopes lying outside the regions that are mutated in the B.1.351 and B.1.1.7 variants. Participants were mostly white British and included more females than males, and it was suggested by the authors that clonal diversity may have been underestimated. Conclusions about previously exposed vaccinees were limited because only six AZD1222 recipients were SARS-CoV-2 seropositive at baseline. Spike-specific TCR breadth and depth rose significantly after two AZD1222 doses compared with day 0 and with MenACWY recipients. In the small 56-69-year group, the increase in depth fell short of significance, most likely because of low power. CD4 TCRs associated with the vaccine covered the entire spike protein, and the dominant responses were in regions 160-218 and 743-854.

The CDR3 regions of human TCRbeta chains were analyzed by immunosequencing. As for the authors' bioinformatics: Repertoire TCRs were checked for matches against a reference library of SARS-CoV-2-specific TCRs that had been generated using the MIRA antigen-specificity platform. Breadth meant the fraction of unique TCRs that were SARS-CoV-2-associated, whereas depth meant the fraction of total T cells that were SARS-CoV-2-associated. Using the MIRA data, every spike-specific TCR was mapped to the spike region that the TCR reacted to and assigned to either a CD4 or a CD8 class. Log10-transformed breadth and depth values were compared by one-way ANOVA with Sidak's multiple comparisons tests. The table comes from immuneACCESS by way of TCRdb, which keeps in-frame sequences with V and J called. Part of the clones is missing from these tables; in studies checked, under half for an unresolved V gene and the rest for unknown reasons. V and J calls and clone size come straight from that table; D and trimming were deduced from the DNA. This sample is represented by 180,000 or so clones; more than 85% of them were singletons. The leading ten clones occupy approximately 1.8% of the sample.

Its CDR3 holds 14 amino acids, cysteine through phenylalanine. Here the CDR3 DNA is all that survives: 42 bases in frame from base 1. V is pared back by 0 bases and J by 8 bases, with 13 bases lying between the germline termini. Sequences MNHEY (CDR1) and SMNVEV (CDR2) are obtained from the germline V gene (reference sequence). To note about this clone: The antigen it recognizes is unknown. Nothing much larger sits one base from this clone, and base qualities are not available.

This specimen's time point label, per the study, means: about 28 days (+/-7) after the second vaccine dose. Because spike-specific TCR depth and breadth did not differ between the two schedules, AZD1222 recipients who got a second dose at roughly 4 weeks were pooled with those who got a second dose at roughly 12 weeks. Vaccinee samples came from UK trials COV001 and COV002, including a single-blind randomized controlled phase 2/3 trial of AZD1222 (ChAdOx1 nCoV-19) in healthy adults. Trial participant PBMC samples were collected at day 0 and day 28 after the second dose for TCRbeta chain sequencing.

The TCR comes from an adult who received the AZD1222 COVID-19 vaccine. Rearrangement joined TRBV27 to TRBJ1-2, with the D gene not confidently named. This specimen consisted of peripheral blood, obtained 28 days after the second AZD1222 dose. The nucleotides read TGTGCCAGCAGTTTATCGAGGGCCGCCGGGGGCTACACCTTC. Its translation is CASSLSRAAGGYTF.